A selection of T cell receptor beta chains follows, all from one sample in a study of blood T cells in healthy people across ages. One entry per CDR3 protein, called by TCRdb with MiXCR from the 5' RACE reads. The profile shows approximately 1.5 million distinct CDR3 sequences, approximately 43% of them singletons. Sequencing was done on a sample of blood. These receptors all stem from a woman younger than 30 in good health. CDR3s include the opening cysteine and the closing phenylalanine or tryptophan. Fields, in order: V gene, clone size, J gene, D gene, CDR3 protein, CDR3 DNA. A D gene is named only where the DNA matches it firmly. Where a row states a size, it is once, few, many or the class of an expanded clone; other rows omit it.

TRBV5-6	-	TRBJ2-5	-	CASSPTYSKETQYF	TGTGCCAGCAGCCCGACTTACTCGAAGGAGACCCAGTACTTC
TRBV5-1	-	TRBJ2-3	TRBD2	CASSLGLAGSSSTDTQYF	TGCGCCAGCAGCTTGGGACTAGCGGGGTCCTCTAGCACAGATACGCAGTATTTT
TRBV20-1	-	TRBJ2-5	-	CSARRGEQETQYF	TGCAGTGCTAGGCGAGGGGAACAAGAGACCCAGTACTTC
TRBV7-2	few	TRBJ2-7	TRBD2	CASSLRAGGPWEQYF	TGTGCCAGCAGCTTAAGAGCGGGAGGGCCTTGGGAGCAGTACTTC
TRBV10-3	-	TRBJ1-2	-	CAISESPGQRGLLGYTF	TGTGCCATCAGTGAGTCCCCCGGACAGCGAGGGCTCTTAGGCTACACCTTC
TRBV5-1	-	TRBJ1-4	-	CASSADLPGEKLFF	TGCGCCAGCAGCGCGGATCTACCTGGGGAAAAACTGTTTTTT
TRBV6-5	few	TRBJ2-7	-	CASSYSRRGLSSYNEQYF	TGTGCCAGCAGTTACTCGAGGAGGGGCCTAAGCTCCTACAATGAGCAGTACTTC
TRBV7-9	-	TRBJ1-2	-	CASSDWAGPYGYTF	TGTGCCAGCAGCGACTGGGCAGGTCCCTATGGCTACACCTTC
TRBV7-9	-	TRBJ2-1	-	CASSPSPGMEQFF	TGTGCCAGCAGCCCTAGTCCCGGAATGGAGCAGTTCTTC
TRBV12-3/TRBV12-4	-	TRBJ1-2	-	CAPSLGIGGSYGYTF	TGTGCCCCCAGTTTAGGGATCGGGGGCAGCTATGGCTACACCTTC
TRBV12-3/TRBV12-4	many	TRBJ1-6	-	CASSLVDSPLHF	TGTGCCAGCAGCTTAGTTGATTCACCCCTCCACTTT
TRBV25-1	once	TRBJ2-1	-	CASSEPGLDEQFF	TGTGCCAGCAGTGAACCGGGGCTTGATGAGCAGTTCTTC
TRBV7-9	-	TRBJ2-7	-	CASSDGLAPYEQYF	TGTGCCAGCAGCGATGGACTGGCGCCTTACGAGCAGTACTTC
TRBV7-2	-	TRBJ2-5	TRBD1	CASTHRPDRSETQYF	TGTGCCAGCACTCATCGTCCGGACAGGTCGGAGACCCAGTACTTC
TRBV19	-	TRBJ2-3	-	CASSIEVPGQALNIDTQYF	TGTGCCAGTAGTATAGAAGTCCCCGGACAAGCCCTTAACATTGATACGCAGTATTTT
TRBV29-1	-	TRBJ1-2	-	CGVFWQANYGYTF	-
TRBV3-1	-	TRBJ1-4	-	CACGGAANEKLFF	TGTGCCTGTGGGGGGGCAGCTAATGAAAAACTGTTTTTT
TRBV20-1	-	TRBJ2-7	-	CSAPVSYGSSYNEQYF	TGCAGTGCACCCGTTTCCTATGGGAGCTCCTACAATGAGCAGTACTTC
TRBV2	few	TRBJ1-5	TRBD1	CASSGDRGIGNQPQHF	TGTGCCAGCAGTGGGGACAGGGGGATCGGCAATCAGCCCCAGCATTTT
TRBV13	few	TRBJ2-7	TRBD2	CASSALGGNPYEQYF	TGTGCCAGCAGCGCCCTGGGGGGGAATCCCTACGAGCAGTACTTC
TRBV20-1	-	TRBJ2-1	-	CSAREGAYNEQFF	TGCAGTGCTAGAGAGGGGGCCTACAATGAGCAGTTCTTC
TRBV7-6	-	TRBJ2-6	-	CASSSLGVGANVLTF	TGTGCCAGCAGTTCATTGGGGGTTGGGGCCAACGTCCTGACTTTC
TRBV9	few	TRBJ2-5	-	CASCPSGLVGETQYF	TGTGCCAGCTGCCCTTCGGGACTCGTGGGAGAGACCCAGTACTTC
TRBV9	-	TRBJ1-5	-	CASSLIKNPGPRNNQPQHF	TGTGCCAGCAGCCTTATTAAGAACCCCGGGCCAAGGAATAATCAGCCCCAGCATTTT
TRBV20-1	-	TRBJ2-1	TRBD2	CSARELAGGSNEQFF	TGCAGTGCTAGAGAGCTAGCGGGAGGCTCCAATGAGCAGTTCTTC
TRBV6-5	-	TRBJ2-7	-	CASSLETYSPYEQYF	TGTGCCAGCAGTCTCGAAACCTACTCCCCCTACGAGCAGTACTTC
TRBV7-9	-	TRBJ1-1	-	CASSLVGPVMNTEAFF	TGTGCCAGCAGCTTGGTTGGGCCAGTCATGAACACTGAAGCTTTCTTT
TRBV7-7	-	TRBJ2-5	TRBD2	CASGLAPNQETQYF	TGCGCTAGCGGCTTAGCGCCGAACCAAGAGACCCAGTACTTC
TRBV6-6	few	TRBJ2-1	TRBD2	CASSYPLAVYNEQFF	TGTGCCAGCAGTTACCCCCTAGCGGTCTACAATGAGCAGTTCTTC
TRBV20-1	few	TRBJ2-1	TRBD1	CSVTGTGGFEQFF	TGCAGCGTAACCGGGACAGGGGGGTTTGAGCAGTTCTTC
TRBV29-1	-	TRBJ2-5	TRBD2	CSVFEVLAGAPEETQYF	TGCAGCGTTTTTGAAGTCCTAGCGGGAGCCCCCGAAGAGACCCAGTACTTC
TRBV9	-	TRBJ2-1	TRBD2	CASSAVAGVGNEQFF	TGTGCCAGCAGCGCAGTGGCGGGAGTAGGCAATGAGCAGTTCTTC
TRBV12-3/TRBV12-4	-	TRBJ1-2	TRBD1	CASSRDRGGSTF	TGTGCCAGCAGTCGGGACAGGGGGGGTTCCACCTTC
TRBV4-1	once	TRBJ2-7	-	CASSHPGRSTYEQYF	TGCGCCAGCAGCCACCCGGGACGGAGTACCTACGAGCAGTACTTC
TRBV18	-	TRBJ2-1	TRBD2	CASSLAGVIDEQFF	TGTGCCAGCTCATTAGCGGGAGTAATCGATGAGCAGTTCTTC
TRBV20-1	-	TRBJ2-7	-	CSAIDGYEQYF	TGCAGTGCTATCGACGGCTACGAGCAGTACTTC
TRBV14	-	TRBJ2-1	-	CASSQEPGIYNEQFF	TGTGCCAGCAGCCAAGAACCGGGAATCTACAATGAGCAGTTCTTC
TRBV28	few	TRBJ2-3	TRBD2	CASSSSQPAGGPDTQYF	TGTGCCAGCAGTTCGAGTCAGCCGGCGGGAGGGCCCGATACGCAGTATTTT
TRBV4-3	few	TRBJ1-6	-	CASSHTERVESPLHF	TGCGCCAGCAGCCACACTGAGAGGGTTGAATCACCCCTCCACTTT
TRBV2	-	TRBJ2-7	-	CASSVEVLGSYEQYF	TGTGCCAGCAGTGTTGAGGTGCTGGGCTCCTACGAGCAGTACTTC
TRBV9	-	TRBJ2-7	-	CASSVGSGDEQYF	TGTGCCAGCAGCGTAGGTTCAGGGGACGAGCAGTACTTC
TRBV20-1	few	TRBJ2-7	-	CSAKIPGLYSDEQYF	TGCAGTGCTAAGATTCCTGGGTTATACAGCGACGAGCAGTACTTC
TRBV29-1	-	TRBJ2-2	-	CSVDIAGVGTGELFF	TGCAGCGTTGACATAGCAGGGGTTGGCACCGGGGAGCTGTTTTTT
TRBV6-2/TRBV6-3	few	TRBJ2-7	-	CATSGLAGREQYF	TGTGCCACCTCGGGGCTAGCTGGGCGCGAGCAGTACTTC
TRBV6-6	once	TRBJ2-3	TRBD2	CASSYGALAGADTQYF	TGTGCCAGCAGTTACGGCGCACTAGCGGGAGCGGATACGCAGTATTTT
TRBV29-1	-	TRBJ2-6	-	CSVESLNEAGANVLTF	TGCAGCGTTGAGTCCCTCAACGAGGCTGGGGCCAACGTCCTGACTTTC